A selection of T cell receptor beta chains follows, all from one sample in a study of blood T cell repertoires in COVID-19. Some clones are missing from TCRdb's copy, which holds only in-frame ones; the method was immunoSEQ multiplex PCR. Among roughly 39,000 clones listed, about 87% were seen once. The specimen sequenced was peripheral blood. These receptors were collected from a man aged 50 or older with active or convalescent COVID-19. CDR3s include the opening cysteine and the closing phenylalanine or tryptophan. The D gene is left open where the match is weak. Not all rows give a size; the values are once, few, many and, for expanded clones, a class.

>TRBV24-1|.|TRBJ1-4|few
CATRQPPWVTEEKLFF
TGTGCCACCAGACAACCCCCGTGGGTGACGGAGGAAAAACTGTTTTTT
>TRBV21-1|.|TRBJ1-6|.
CASSKVGGFNSPLHF
TGTGCCAGCAGCAAAGTCGGGGGATTCAATTCACCCCTCCACTTT
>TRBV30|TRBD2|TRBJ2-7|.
CAWSVRGSSYEQYF
TGTGCCTGGAGTGTTCGCGGGAGCTCCTACGAGCAGTACTTC
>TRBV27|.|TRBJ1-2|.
CASSLEGHGGYTF
TGTGCCAGCAGTTTAGAAGGACACGGGGGCTACACCTTC
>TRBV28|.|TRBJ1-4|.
CASSSVIRGEKLFF
TGTGCCAGCAGTTCAGTTATCCGGGGGGAAAAACTGTTTTTT
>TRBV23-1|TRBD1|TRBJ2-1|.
CAIVDRGDDNEQFF
TGCGCCATCGTAGACAGGGGTGACGACAATGAGCAGTTCTTC
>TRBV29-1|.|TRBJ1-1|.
CSVEGRMNTEAFF
TGCAGCGTTGAAGGGCGGATGAACACTGAAGCTTTCTTT
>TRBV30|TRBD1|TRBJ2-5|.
CAWNNYRDSPKETQYF
TGTGCCTGGAATAACTACCGGGACAGTCCAAAAGAGACCCAGTACTTC
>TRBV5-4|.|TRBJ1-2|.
CASSLRGNSAVGYTF
TGTGCCAGCAGCTTGCGGGGGAACTCTGCAGTAGGCTACACCTTC
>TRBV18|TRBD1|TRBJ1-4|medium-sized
CASSPPGQEIEKLFF
TGTGCCAGCTCACCACCGGGACAGGAAATTGAAAAACTGTTTTTT
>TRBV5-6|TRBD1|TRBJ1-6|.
CASSLGQGSSPLHF
TGTGCCAGCAGCTTGGGACAGGGGAGCTCACCCCTCCACTTT
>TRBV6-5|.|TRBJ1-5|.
CASSFGTPSNQPQHF
TGTGCCAGCAGTTTCGGGACTCCCAGCAATCAGCCCCAGCATTTT
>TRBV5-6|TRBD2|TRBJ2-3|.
CASSTRLAGGQDTQYF
TGTGCCAGCAGCACCCGACTAGCGGGGGGGCAAGATACGCAGTATTTT
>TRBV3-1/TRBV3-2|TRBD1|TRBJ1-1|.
CASSRGTANTEAFF
TGTGCCAGCAGCCGAGGGACAGCGAACACTGAAGCTTTCTTT
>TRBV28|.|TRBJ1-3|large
CASSLVSLAGNTIYF
TGTGCCAGCAGTTTAGTTTCCCTAGCTGGAAACACCATATATTTT
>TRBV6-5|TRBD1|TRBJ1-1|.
CASSRGQRYEAFF
TGTGCCAGCAGTAGGGGACAGAGATATGAAGCTTTCTTT
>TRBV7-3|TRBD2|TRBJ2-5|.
CASSPSGGALRETQYF
TGTGCCAGCAGCCCTAGCGGGGGGGCCCTTCGGGAGACCCAGTACTTC
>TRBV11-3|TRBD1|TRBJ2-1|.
CASSPTQGALGNEQFF
TGTGCCAGCAGCCCTACACAGGGGGCGCTAGGCAATGAGCAGTTCTTC
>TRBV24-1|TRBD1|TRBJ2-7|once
CATSDGAGGASF
TGTGCCACCAGTGATGGGGCAGGGGGCGCGTCCTTC
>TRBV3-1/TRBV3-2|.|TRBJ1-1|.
CASTREGYTEAFF
TGTGCCAGCACCCGGGAAGGATACACTGAAGCTTTCTTT
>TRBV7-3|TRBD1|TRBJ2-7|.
CASSPDRGASYEQYF
TGTGCCAGCAGCCCAGACAGGGGTGCTTCCTACGAGCAGTACTTC
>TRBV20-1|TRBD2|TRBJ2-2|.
CSASVLGAASGANTGELFF
TGCAGTGCTAGTGTTTTAGGGGCGGCTAGCGGGGCGAACACCGGGGAGCTGTTTTTT
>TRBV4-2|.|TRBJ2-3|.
CASAEPGTDTQYF
TGTGCCAGCGCCGAACCGGGCACAGATACGCAGTATTTT
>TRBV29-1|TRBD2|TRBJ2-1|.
CSPSGIPSGSSYNEQFF
TGCAGCCCCTCCGGGATCCCTAGCGGGAGCTCCTACAATGAGCAGTTCTTC
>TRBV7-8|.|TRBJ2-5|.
CASSVPNSEETQYF
TGTGCCAGCAGCGTACCGAATAGCGAAGAGACCCAGTACTTC
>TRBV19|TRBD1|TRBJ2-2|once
CASSSTGVAGELFF
TGTGCCAGTAGCTCGACAGGGGTTGCCGGGGAGCTGTTTTTT
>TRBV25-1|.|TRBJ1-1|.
CASTLGTALRDTEAFF
TGTGCCAGCACCTTAGGGACTGCCCTGCGGGACACTGAAGCTTTCTTT
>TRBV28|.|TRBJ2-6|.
CASSLRGSGANVLTF
TGTGCCAGCAGTTTACGGGGATCTGGGGCCAACGTCCTGACTTTC
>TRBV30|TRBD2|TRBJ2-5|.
CAWSVEGLAGGETQYF
TGTGCCTGGAGTGTTGAAGGACTAGCGGGAGGAGAGACCCAGTACTTC
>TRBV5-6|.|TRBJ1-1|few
CASSHRGNTEAFF
TGTGCCAGCTCCCATCGGGGAAACACTGAAGCTTTCTTT
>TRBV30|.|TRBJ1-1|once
CAWRAWGGTEAFF
TGTGCCTGGAGGGCATGGGGAGGGACTGAAGCTTTCTTT
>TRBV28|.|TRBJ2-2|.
CASSLLNFGELFF
TGTGCCAGCAGTTTATTGAACTTCGGGGAGCTGTTTTTT
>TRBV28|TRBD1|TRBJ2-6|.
CASRRHRGRSAGANVLTF
TGTGCCAGCAGGCGACACAGGGGGCGGTCTGCTGGGGCCAACGTCCTGACTTTC
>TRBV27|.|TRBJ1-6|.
CASSWGGVYNSPLHF
TGTGCCAGCAGTTGGGGGGGTGTTTATAATTCACCCCTCCACTTT
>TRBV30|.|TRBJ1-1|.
CAWARGTEAFF
TGTGCCTGGGCCCGGGGAACTGAAGCTTTCTTT